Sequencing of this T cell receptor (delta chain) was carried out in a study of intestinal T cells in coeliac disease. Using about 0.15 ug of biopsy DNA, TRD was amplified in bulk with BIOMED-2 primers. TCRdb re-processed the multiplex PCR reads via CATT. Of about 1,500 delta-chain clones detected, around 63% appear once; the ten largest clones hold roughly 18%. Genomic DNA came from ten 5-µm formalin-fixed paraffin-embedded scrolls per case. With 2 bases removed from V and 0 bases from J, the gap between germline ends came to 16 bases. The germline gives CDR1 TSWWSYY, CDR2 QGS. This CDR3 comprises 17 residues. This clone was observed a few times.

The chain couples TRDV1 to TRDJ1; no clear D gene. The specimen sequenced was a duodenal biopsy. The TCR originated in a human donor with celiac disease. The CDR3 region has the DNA TGTGCTCTTGGGGAAGGGGTCTCGACTACTAACACCGATAAACTCATCTTT. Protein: CALGEGVSTTNTDKLIF.